The 9 T cell receptor beta chains below were found in one sample sequenced in a study of blood T cell repertoires in COVID-19. Produced via immunoSEQ multiplex PCR; TCRdb's table is partial and in-frame only. The sample contains some 270,000 clones, approximately 91% of which appear only once. The sample taken for sequencing was peripheral blood. These receptors all stem from a man aged 45-65 years with acute or convalescent COVID-19.

V gene TRBV6-6 combines with J gene TRBJ1-4; D is uncertain. The CDR3 contains 14 residues. Trimming removed 6 bases at V and 8 bases at J, with 16 bases between. Germline loops: CDR1 MNHNY, CDR2 SVGAGI (reference sequence). CDR3 coding DNA: TGTGCCAGCAGCCCGCCCGACACTGGCGAAAAACTGTTTTTT. Translating it yields CASSPPDTGEKLFF.

This clone has just one count. The V call is TRBV19, the J call TRBJ2-7; D uncertain. This CDR3 is built from 14 residues. The V gene lost 6 bases and the J gene lost 0 bases, with 12 bases spanning the gap. Germline values: CDR1 LNHDA, CDR2 SQIVND (reference sequence). The chain's CDR3 is CASRTAATSYEQYF. CDR3 sequence (DNA): TGTGCCAGTAGAACAGCTGCCACCTCCTACGAGCAGTACTTC.

This clone was observed a handful of times. J is TRBJ2-1 and V is TRBV4-1; 10 bases are shared with TRBD1. With 6 bases clipped from V and 2 bases from J, the junction kept 16 bases outside the gene matches. This CDR3 has 19 residues. CDR1 MGHRA and CDR2 YSYEKL come from the germline V gene. The CDR3 DNA is TGCGCCAGCAGTCGACAGGGGGCGCGGTCGGGGGCCCCCTACAATGAGCAGTTCTTC. Translated, it gives CASSRQGARSGAPYNEQFF.

This sequence joins TRBV24-1 and TRBJ2-1; 9 bases match TRBD2. The CDR3 extends over 16 amino acids. Looked up from germline, CDR1 is KGHDR and CDR2 is SFDVKD. Trimming at V came to 4 bases and at J to 4 bases, leaving 7 bases not matched to a gene. The CDR3 is CATSDQGTSPYNEQFF. CDR3 DNA: TGTGCCACCAGTGACCAGGGGACTAGCCCGTACAATGAGCAGTTCTTC.

The chain employs TRBV18 and TRBJ1-5; 8 bases are shared with TRBD1. The CDR3 runs 17 residues. Germline lookup yields CDR1 KGHSH and CDR2 LQKENI. With V trimmed by 3 bases and J by 0 bases, 7 bases remained unmatched. In DNA form, the CDR3 reads TGTGCCAGCTCACCTCTGGACAGGGCCATTAGCAATCAGCCCCAGCATTTT. Encoded protein: CASSPLDRAISNQPQHF.

The CDR3 coding sequence is TGTGCCAGCAGCTTAAATCAGGGGGCTGGTGGCTACACCTTC. This encodes CASSLNQGAGGYTF. The chain uses TRBV7-9 and TRBJ1-2; the match to TRBD1 covers 8 bases. J lost 7 bases, V lost 2 bases, and 6 bases had no gene match. The CDR3 has 14 residues. The germline gives CDR1 SEHNR, CDR2 FQNEAQ (reference sequence).

This CDR3 is CASGLLGGGEKLFF. For the CDR3, the DNA is TGTGCTAGTGGTTTACTGGGGGGAGGGGAAAAACTGTTTTTT. This chain joins TRBV12-5 and TRBJ1-4, with D possibly matching TRBD1 (5 bases). Trimming took off 3 bases at V and 8 bases at J, with 13 bases between the two ends. CDR3 length equals 14 residues. The germline CDR1 and CDR2 sequences are LGHNT and FRNRAP.

The chain joins TRBV7-3 to TRBJ1-1, with 7 bases lining up with TRBD1. The CDR3 loop spans 14 amino acids. V trimming: 3 bases; J trimming: 8 bases; junction bases outside the gene matches: 9. Germline lookup yields CDR1 SGHTA and CDR2 FQGTGA. The CDR3 loop reads CASSFYRDSKEAFF. DNA of the CDR3: TGTGCCAGCAGCTTTTACCGGGACAGCAAGGAAGCTTTCTTT.

V is TRBV10-2 and J is TRBJ2-2; TRBD2 might be the D (6 bases). Germline CDR1 WSHSY, CDR2 SAAADI. CDR3 length: 15 amino acids. V was clipped by 7 bases and J by 4 bases, with 16 bases between them. CDR3 protein: CASNPPGLLTGELFF. CDR3 sequence (DNA): TGCGCCAGCAACCCCCCGGGACTCCTCACCGGGGAGCTGTTTTTT.